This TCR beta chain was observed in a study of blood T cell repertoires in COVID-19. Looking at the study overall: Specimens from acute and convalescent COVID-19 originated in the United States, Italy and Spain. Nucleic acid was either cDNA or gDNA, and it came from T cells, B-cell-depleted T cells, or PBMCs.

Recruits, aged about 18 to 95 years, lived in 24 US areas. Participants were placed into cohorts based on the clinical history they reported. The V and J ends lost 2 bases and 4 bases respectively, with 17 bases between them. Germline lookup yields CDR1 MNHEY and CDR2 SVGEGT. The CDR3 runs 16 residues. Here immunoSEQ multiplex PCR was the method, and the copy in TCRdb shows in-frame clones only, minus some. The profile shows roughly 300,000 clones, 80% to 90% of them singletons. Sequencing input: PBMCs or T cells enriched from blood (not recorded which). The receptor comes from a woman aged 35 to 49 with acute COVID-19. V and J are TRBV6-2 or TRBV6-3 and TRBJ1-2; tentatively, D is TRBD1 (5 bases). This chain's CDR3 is CASSYRGGGLIYGYTF. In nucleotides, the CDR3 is TGTGCCAGCAGTTACAGGGGAGGAGGATTAATCTATGGCTACACCTTC.